This T cell receptor beta chain was identified during a study of T cells in localized non-small cell lung cancer. Findings and caveats of the study: Tumor trailed uninvolved adjacent lung in T cell clonality, which peaked there. Heterogeneity within the tumor remains possible, as just one region underwent sequencing.

In regard to this clone: Its antigen is still unknown.

There are 12 residues in the CDR3. The V gene end was trimmed by 8 bases and the J gene end by 9 bases; junction bases not matched to a gene: 7. Germline CDR1 reads SNHLY; CDR2 reads FYNNEI. The data were produced by immunoSEQ multiplex PCR, yet TCRdb's version contains in-frame clones alone and is incomplete. The profile covers roughly 30,000 clones, with over 85% appearing a single time and about 3% taken by the ten largest. The sequence was collected from a woman aged 18-55 years with stage I lung adenocarcinoma. The V gene is TRBV2, the J gene TRBJ1-2; 9 bases are a match to TRBD1. The sample here was peripheral blood, taken before any cancer treatment. This CDR3 is CASRRTGESYTF. In DNA form, the CDR3 reads TGTGCCAGCCGGCGGACAGGGGAGAGCTACACCTTC.